The 17 T cell receptor beta chains listed next were all sequenced from one sample in a study of human T cells and chemical hapten exposure. Regarding time point: healthy volunteer bleed at 6 weeks. Total RNA was isolated from whole blood that had not been fractionated. TCRdb reanalysed the RACE reads using MiXCR and keeps one entry per CDR3 protein. The table includes around 70,000 distinct CDR3 sequences, 6% to 7% detected once. The sample was whole blood. These receptors were taken from a female donor in good health. Some clones in this sample may be carry-over from other donors' samples.

This clonotype was seen repeatedly, ten times or more. The chain joins TRBV28 to TRBJ1-1; 11 nucleotides align to TRBD1. The CDR3 length is 19 residues. The trim removed 4 bases at V and 0 bases at J, leaving 13 bases unmatched. Germline V gene data show CDR1 as MDHEN and CDR2 as SYDVKM. The chain's CDR3 is CASSSNFWDRGLLNTEAFF. DNA of the CDR3: TGTGCCAGCAGTTCTAACTTCTGGGACAGGGGGTTACTGAACACTGAAGCTTTCTTT. Full variable domain (rest looked up from reference TRBV28 and TRBJ1-1): DVKVTQSSRYLVKRTGEKVFLECVQDMDHENMFWYRQDPGLGLRLIYFSYDVKMKEKGDIPEGYSVSREKKERFSLILESASTNQTSMYLCASSSNFWDRGLLNTEAFFGQGTRLTVV.

This clonotype was recorded a few times. This chain joins TRBV7-8 and TRBJ2-1, with 8 bases that match TRBD2. The germline V gene has CDR1 SGHVS and CDR2 FQNEAQ. CDR3 length equals 17 residues. The ends lost 4 bases at V and 1 base at J; junction bases unmatched: 9. CDR3 residues: CASSSHSGARSYNEQFF. Written as DNA, the CDR3 is TGTGCCAGCAGCTCTCATAGCGGGGCAAGGTCCTACAATGAGCAGTTCTTC.

The sample holds a few counts of this clonotype. V is TRBV27 and J is TRBJ1-2; D is uncertain. The CDR3 is 13 residues long. V dropped 1 base and J dropped 8 bases, with 11 bases sitting between them. Germline CDR1 is MNHEY and CDR2 is SMNVEV (reference sequence). The CDR3, as DNA: TGTGCCAGCAGTTTATTTGGGAAGGAAGGCTACACCTTC. It specifies CASSLFGKEGYTF.

At least ten counts were recorded for this clonotype. Here the CDR3 DNA reads TGCAGTGCTAGAGATCTGGGTCTTTCCTACAATGAGCAGTTCTTC. Amino acids: CSARDLGLSYNEQFF. The chain is built from TRBV20-1 and TRBJ2-1; D not resolved. CDR1 is DFQATT and CDR2 is SNEGSKA in the germline V gene (reference sequence). Trimming took off 0 bases at V and 1 base at J, with 10 bases between the two ends. This CDR3 spans 15 amino acids.

This clonotype has a count of ten or more. V is TRBV6-6 and J is TRBJ2-5; 9 nucleotides match TRBD1. Germline CDR1 reads MNHNY; CDR2 reads SVGAGI (reference sequence). Trimming removed 4 bases from V and 3 bases from J; junction bases left unmatched: 3. This CDR3 spans 14 amino acids. The CDR3 DNA follows: TGTGCCAGCAGTTTACAGGGGGCAGAAGAGACCCAGTACTTC. Its translation: CASSLQGAEETQYF.

This clonotype has a handful of counts. The chain joins TRBV30 to TRBJ2-7; D might be TRBD1 or TRBD2, each matching 6 bases. V shed 0 bases and J shed 1 base, with 19 bases lying between them. The CDR3 runs 17 residues. Germline V CDR1 and CDR2: GTSNPN, SVGIG (reference sequence). The CDR3 here is CAWSVHGGTSSSYEQYF. Written as DNA, the CDR3 is TGTGCCTGGAGTGTACATGGAGGGACATCCTCGTCCTACGAGCAGTACTTC.

The sample holds many counts of this clonotype. This chain connects TRBV7-8 to TRBJ1-1; 7 bases are a match to TRBD1. CDR3 length: 14 residues. CDR1 and CDR2 (germline): SGHVS, FQNEAQ. Losses at the gene ends were 5 bases for V and 3 bases for J; bases not matched to a gene: 6. The CDR3 nucleotides read TGTGCCAGCAGCGTTACGACAGGGTACACTGAAGCTTTCTTT. It specifies CASSVTTGYTEAFF.

This clonotype was found many times. V is TRBV20-1 and J is TRBJ2-5; D is possibly TRBD2 (6 bases). The V and J ends lost 3 bases and 1 base respectively, with 9 bases between them. The length of the CDR3 is 13 residues. Germline V gene sequence: CDR1 DFQATT, CDR2 SNEGSKA (reference sequence). CDR3 sequence: CSASHSGQETQYF. The CDR3 coding sequence is TGCAGTGCTAGTCATAGCGGCCAAGAGACCCAGTACTTC.

This clonotype was picked up a small number of times. The CDR3 sequence is CAMSENSNYNSPLHF. For the CDR3, the DNA is TGTGCCATGAGCGAGAACAGCAACTATAATTCACCCCTCCACTTT. The V gene is TRBV2, the J gene TRBJ1-6; D not resolved. CDR1 is SNHLY and CDR2 is FYNNEI in the germline V gene. The CDR3 is made up of 15 amino acids. The ends were cut back, 10 bases at V and 3 bases at J, with 16 bases in the middle.

This clonotype was detected only a few times. The CDR3 sequence is CASSPWGAPADTQYF. The CDR3 bases are TGTGCCAGCAGCCCCTGGGGGGCGCCAGCAGATACGCAGTATTTT. The J gene is TRBJ2-3, the V gene TRBV7-2; either TRBD1 or TRBD2 may supply D (6 bases each). The CDR3 sequence is 15 residues long. The ends were cut back, 5 bases at V and 4 bases at J, with 16 bases in the middle. Germline assignment: CDR1 SGHTA and CDR2 FQGNSA.

This clonotype was seen ten or more times. The CDR3 DNA reads TGTGCCAGCAGACCAGGGGTTACCGGGGAGCTGTTTTTT. Translating gives CASRPGVTGELFF. This chain links TRBV6-2 or TRBV6-3 with TRBJ2-2, with D tentatively TRBD1 (6 bases). Trimming stripped 6 bases from V and 5 bases from J, with 10 bases between. Germline CDR1 MNHEY, CDR2 SVGEGT. The CDR3 has 13 residues.

This clonotype has ten or more counts. The chain couples TRBV24-1 to TRBJ2-2; D is unresolved. V was clipped by 7 bases and J by 6 bases, with 5 bases between them. Germline CDR1 reads KGHDR; CDR2 reads SFDVKD. The CDR3 spans 11 residues. The CDR3 nucleotides are TGTGCCACCAGAGAGTCCGGGGAGCTGTTTTTT. It translates to CATRESGELFF.

As concerns this clonotype: A read error is possible here, since a much larger clone lies one base away. This chain joins TRBV7-2 and TRBJ2-5, with D perhaps matching TRBD1 or TRBD2 (5 bases each). The CDR3 sequence is 15 residues long. The germline V gene encodes CDR1 SGHTA and CDR2 FQGNSA. The CDR3 region has the DNA TGTGCCATCAGCTTAGGTCAGGGACCTTCGGAGACCCAGTACTTC. Its protein is CAISLGQGPSETQYF.

V and J are TRBV12-3 or TRBV12-4 and TRBJ1-1, with a tentative D call TRBD1 (5 bases). V was cut by 3 bases and J by 1 base, with 9 bases left in between. CDR3 length: 14 residues. This CDR3 reads CASSFNGQNTEAFF. The CDR3 DNA follows: TGTGCCAGCAGTTTCAATGGACAGAACACTGAAGCTTTCTTT.

The CDR3 loop is CASSLTSDGYGYTF. DNA for the CDR3: TGTGCCAGCAGCTTAACATCCGATGGGTATGGCTACACCTTC. This chain joins TRBV7-3 and TRBJ1-2; D gene ambiguous. This CDR3 comprises 14 residues. Germline V CDR1 and CDR2: SGHTA, FQGTGA. V was clipped by 0 bases and J by 5 bases, with 10 bases between them.

This clonotype was counted many times. The chain combines TRBV6-1 with TRBJ2-5; 7 nucleotides agree with TRBD2. This CDR3 is built from 16 residues. The germline V gene encodes CDR1 MNHNS and CDR2 SASEGT. The trim removed 0 bases at V and 3 bases at J, leaving 7 bases unmatched. The CDR3 sequence is CASSEAGGTTKETQYF. As DNA, the CDR3 is TGTGCCAGCAGTGAAGCAGGCGGGACTACCAAAGAGACCCAGTACTTC.

A word on this clonotype: The junction differs from germline at one of its ends, possibly a read error. The chain carries TRBV12-3 or TRBV12-4 and TRBJ2-1, with TRBD2 identical over 12 bases. The CDR3 has 14 residues. CDR3 sequence reads: CASSLAGGWDEQFF. CDR3 nucleotides: TGTGCCAGCAGTCTAGCGGGAGGGTGGGATGAGCAGTTCTTC.